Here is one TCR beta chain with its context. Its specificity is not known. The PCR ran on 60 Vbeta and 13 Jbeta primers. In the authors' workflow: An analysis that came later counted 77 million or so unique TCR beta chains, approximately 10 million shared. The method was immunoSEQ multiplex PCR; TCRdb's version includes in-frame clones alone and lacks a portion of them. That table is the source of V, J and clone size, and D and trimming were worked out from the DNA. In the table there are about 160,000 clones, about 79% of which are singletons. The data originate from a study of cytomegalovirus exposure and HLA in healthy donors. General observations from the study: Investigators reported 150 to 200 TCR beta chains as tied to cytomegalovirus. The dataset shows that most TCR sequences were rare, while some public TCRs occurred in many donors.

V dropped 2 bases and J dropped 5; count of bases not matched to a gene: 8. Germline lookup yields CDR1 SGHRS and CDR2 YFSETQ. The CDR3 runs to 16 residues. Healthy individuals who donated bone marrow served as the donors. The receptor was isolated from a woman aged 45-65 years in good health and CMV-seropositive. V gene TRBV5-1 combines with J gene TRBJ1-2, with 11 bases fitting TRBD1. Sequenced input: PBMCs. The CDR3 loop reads CASSLGQGARIYGYTF. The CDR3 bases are TGCGCCAGCAGCTTAGGACAGGGGGCGCGTATATATGGCTACACCTTC.